A selection of T cell receptor beta chains follows, all from one sample in a study of cytomegalovirus exposure and HLA in healthy donors. Produced via immunoSEQ multiplex PCR; TCRdb's table is partial and in-frame only. The data show 130,000 to 150,000 clones, around 73% seen once. Sequenced sample: PBMCs. Receptors were obtained from a young woman in good health and CMV-seronegative. CDR3s include the opening cysteine and the closing phenylalanine or tryptophan. A D gene is named only where the DNA matches it firmly. Size is omitted from some rows. Given values are once, few, many or a class for expanded clones.

d_call j_call v_call clone_size cdr3_nt cdr3_aa
TRBD1 TRBJ1-6 TRBV7-2 once TGTGCCAGCAGCGCCTGGGACAGGGGAGGTTCACCCCTCCACTTT CASSAWDRGGSPLHF
TRBD1 TRBJ1-5 TRBV28 - TGTGCCAGCAGTTACCGGACAGGGATCATGGGCAATCAGCCCCAGCATTTT CASSYRTGIMGNQPQHF
TRBD1 TRBJ1-6 TRBV6-1 - TGTGCCAGCAGCCTCACCGGGACAGGCAATTCACCCCTCCACTTT CASSLTGTGNSPLHF
TRBD1 TRBJ2-2 TRBV28 - TGTGCCAGCAGTTCGGGACAGGGAACCGGGGAGCTGTTTTTT CASSSGQGTGELFF
TRBD2 TRBJ2-1 TRBV7-2 few TGTGCCAGCAGTCCAACGGGAGGCGTGGGCAATGAGCAGTTCTTC CASSPTGGVGNEQFF
- TRBJ1-6 TRBV30 few TGTGCCTGGGACAGGTATAATTCACCCCTCCACTTT CAWDRYNSPLHF
- TRBJ2-3 TRBV7-3 - TGTGCCAGCAGCTTCTCTCTAGGAGGGGATACGCAGTATTTT CASSFSLGGDTQYF
- TRBJ1-2 TRBV19 - TGTGCCAGTAGTACAACAGGGTTTTATGGCTACACCTTC CASSTTGFYGYTF
- TRBJ1-2 TRBV5-6 - TGTGCCAGCAGCTTGGTTGCAGGGAGGGTAAGGGGCTACACCTTC CASSLVAGRVRGYTF
TRBD1 TRBJ1-3 TRBV2 - TGTGCCAGCAGTGGAGGGACAGGGGACTCTGGAAACACCATATATTTT CASSGGTGDSGNTIYF
- TRBJ2-7 TRBV2 - TGTGCCAGCAGTCGTACAGCTGCTTACTCCTACGAGCAGTACTTC CASSRTAAYSYEQYF
TRBD1 TRBJ2-1 TRBV2 - TGTGCCAGCAGTGGGGCCCTATTGGACAGGGGATTCTACAATGAGCAGTTCTTC CASSGALLDRGFYNEQFF
TRBD2 TRBJ2-3 TRBV7-2 few TGTGCCAGCAGCCAGCGGGAGTTAACAGATACGCAGTATTTT CASSQRELTDTQYF
- TRBJ2-1 TRBV7-3 - TGTGCCAGCAGCTTGGGCAGGGACAATGAGCAGTTCTTC CASSLGRDNEQFF
- TRBJ2-3 TRBV29-1 - TGCAGCGCCCACCAGGGCGACAATACGCAGTATTTT CSAHQGDNTQYF
TRBD2 TRBJ2-4 TRBV7-9 - TGTGCCAGCAGCTCGGGACTAGGCAAAAACATTCAGTACTTC CASSSGLGKNIQYF
TRBD1 TRBJ2-4 TRBV10-3 - TGTGCCATCAGTGAAGGGACAGGAGACATTCAGTACTTC CAISEGTGDIQYF
- TRBJ2-1 TRBV7-9 - TGTGCCAGCAGCCCGACCCGACAGGGCGGGAAAATGGAGCAGTTCTTC CASSPTRQGGKMEQFF
- TRBJ1-4 TRBV4-3 - TGCGCCAGCAGCCAAGATAGAGTGATCACTAATGAAAAACTGTTTTTT CASSQDRVITNEKLFF
TRBD2 TRBJ2-1 TRBV7-2 - TGTGCCAGCAGCTATAACCCGACTAGCGGGGAGCAGTTCTTC CASSYNPTSGEQFF
- TRBJ2-6 TRBV28 - TGTGCCAGCAGCTCTGACCCGGGGAGCTCTGGGGCCAACGTCCTGACTTTC CASSSDPGSSGANVLTF
- TRBJ2-1 TRBV18 few TGTGCCAGCTCACCATTGGACGGGGATGAGCAGTTCTTC CASSPLDGDEQFF
TRBD1 TRBJ2-3 TRBV5-1 - TGCGCCAGCAGCTTGGCGACAGGGGATCACACAGATACGCAGTATTTT CASSLATGDHTDTQYF
TRBD1 TRBJ1-5 TRBV4-1 - TGCGCCAGCAGCCCACAGGGGGGGAATCAGCCCCAGCATTTT CASSPQGGNQPQHF
TRBD1 TRBJ2-7 TRBV5-6 - TGTGCCAGCAGCTTGGACAGGGGAGACGAGCAGTACTTC CASSLDRGDEQYF
- TRBJ1-2 TRBV19 - TGTGCCAGTAGTACTCTACAGGGCGCCTATGGCTACACCTTC CASSTLQGAYGYTF
- TRBJ1-5 TRBV28 - TGTGCCAGCAGTCAAGGACACCTTTCATTCGGTCAGCCCCAGCATTTT CASSQGHLSFGQPQHF
- TRBJ1-1 TRBV6-1 few TGTGCCAGCAGTGTGACAGGATTTGGGGACACTGAAGCTTTCTTT CASSVTGFGDTEAFF
- TRBJ2-1 TRBV28 - TGTGCCAGCAGTTTAGGGCATGAGCAGTTCTTC CASSLGHEQFF